This entry describes one T cell receptor (beta chain). Assay: immunoSEQ multiplex PCR; the TCRdb copy retains only in-frame clones and omits some. Among about 160,000 clones listed, roughly 84% were seen once. Trimming cost V 4 bases and J 4 bases, with 13 bases left between them. Germline lookup yields CDR1 KGHSH and CDR2 LQKENI. This CDR3 has 14 residues. The data were obtained in a study of blood T cell repertoires in COVID-19. On the study more broadly: In each case, the material was cDNA or gDNA derived from T cells, B-cell-depleted T cells, or PBMCs.

Recruits, aged roughly 18 to 95 years, lived in 24 US areas. Self-reported history from a screening survey and questionnaire set each donor's cohort. Recovered status in Cohort 3 required two negative PCRs, clearance, or symptom resolution. The TCR comes from a woman between 45 and 65 years old who had recovered from COVID-19. Sequences were obtained from PBMCs or T cells enriched from blood (not recorded which). The genes are TRBV18 and TRBJ1-1; D unresolved. CDR3 nucleotide sequence: TGTGCCAGCTCACTTCAGTCGATGGCCACTGAAGCTTTCTTT. Protein: CASSLQSMATEAFF.